This is a list of T cell receptor beta chains from one sample in a study of shared T cell receptors in the human thymus. The table came from immunoSEQ multiplex PCR; TCRdb's copy has only in-frame clones and leaves some out. The repertoire includes about 730,000 clones, 80% to 90% of them detected once, and about 0.011% sits in the top ten. This sample also appeared in a second study, on human thymus T cells.

The sequencing sample was made of thymocytes. Receptors originate from a girl less than two years old with a congenital heart defect. The CDR3 runs from the conserved cysteine through the conserved F or W. Fields, in order: J gene, clone size, D gene, V gene, CDR3 DNA, CDR3 protein. The D gene is left open where the match is weak. Clone size, where shown, is once, few, many, or a class for clones that have expanded.

TRBJ1-1,NA,TRBD1,TRBV5-3,TGTGCCAGAAGCGGGACAGGGGGCCACACTGAAGCTTTCTTT,CARSGTGGHTEAFF
TRBJ1-1,few,TRBD1,TRBV9,TGTGCCAGCAGCCCTCAAAATATACGGACGCAGGGGGGAGACACTGAAGCTTTCTTT,CASSPQNIRTQGGDTEAFF
TRBJ2-7,few,TRBD1,TRBV4-1,TGCGCCAGCAGCGCTAGACAGGGCTACGAGCAGTACTTC,CASSARQGYEQYF
TRBJ2-7,NA,TRBD1,TRBV18,TGTGCCAGCTCACCAGAGACAGGGTCGGTATACGAGCAGTACTTC,CASSPETGSVYEQYF
TRBJ2-7,NA,NA,TRBV10-3,TGTGCCATCAGTGCAGGGATCTACGAGCAGTACTTC,CAISAGIYEQYF
TRBJ2-7,NA,TRBD1,TRBV27,TGTGCCAGCAGTCACAACCGGGACAGCTACGAGCAGTACTTC,CASSHNRDSYEQYF
TRBJ2-1,NA,NA,TRBV11-2,TGTGCCAGCAGCTTAGTTCCCGGGAAAGTCAATGAGCAGTTCTTC,CASSLVPGKVNEQFF
TRBJ2-3,NA,NA,TRBV18,TGTGCCAGCTCACCGATAAAACTTAGCGTGGCCGACACAGATACGCAGTATTTT,CASSPIKLSVADTDTQYF
TRBJ2-6,NA,NA,TRBV9,TGTGCCAGCAGCGGTAGCGCTGGGGCCAACGTCCTGACTTTC,CASSGSAGANVLTF
TRBJ1-2,NA,TRBD1,TRBV4-3,TGCGCCAGCAGCCAAGTACAGGGGCAAACTAACTATGGCTACACCTTC,CASSQVQGQTNYGYTF
TRBJ1-4,once,NA,TRBV4-2,TGTGCCAGCAGCCAAGCCGGGGGGAATGAAAAACTGTTTTTT,CASSQAGGNEKLFF
TRBJ1-2,NA,NA,TRBV14,TGTGCCAGCAGCCAAGGGGGTACCCGGGGGTATGGCTACACCTTC,CASSQGGTRGYGYTF
TRBJ2-1,NA,NA,TRBV14,TGTGCCAGCAGCCAAGATCATTGGGGGGTCGGCTACAATGAGCAGTTCTTC,CASSQDHWGVGYNEQFF
TRBJ1-2,NA,NA,TRBV20-1,TGCAGTGCTAGATCTCCCCAGTGCTACACCTTC,CSARSPQCYTF
TRBJ1-2,NA,NA,TRBV10-3,TGTGCCATCAGCCCAACTGGGAGCTATGGCTACACCTTC,CAISPTGSYGYTF
TRBJ1-2,NA,NA,TRBV11-2,TGTGCCAGCAGTCCGGCGGGAAACGGGGGCTACACCTTC,CASSPAGNGGYTF
TRBJ2-7,NA,TRBD2,TRBV5-1,TGCGCCAGCAGCACCCGTACCCCCACTAGCGGGGACACCCTCCGGGGCTACGAGCAGTACTTC,CASSTRTPTSGDTLRGYEQYF
TRBJ1-1,NA,TRBD1,TRBV7-4,TGTGCCAGCAGCTTAGTCCCCGGGACAGGGGCCTTTTTTATCAACACTGAAGCTTTCTTT,CASSLVPGTGAFFINTEAFF
TRBJ1-5,NA,NA,TRBV28,TGTGCCAGCAGAACCTTTGGGGGAGGGGTTAGTCAGCCCCAGCATTTT,CASRTFGGGVSQPQHF
TRBJ2-1,few,TRBD2,TRBV5-1,TGCGCCAGCAGCTTGGAAGGCACTAGCGCCCCGAATGAGCAGTTCTTC,CASSLEGTSAPNEQFF
TRBJ1-2,NA,TRBD1,TRBV19,TGTGCCAGTAGTATAACGACAGGGGGCCTCGGCTATGGCTACACCTTC,CASSITTGGLGYGYTF
TRBJ2-1,NA,TRBD1,TRBV2,TGTGCCAGCAGTGACCCGGGACAGGCATACAATGAGCAGTTCTTC,CASSDPGQAYNEQFF
TRBJ2-1,NA,TRBD1,TRBV5-1,TGCGCCAGCTCCAGGGACAGGGGGAGTTACAATGAGCAGTTCTTC,CASSRDRGSYNEQFF
TRBJ1-2,NA,NA,TRBV2,TGTGCCAGCAGTCTACAGATATATGGCTACACCTTC,CASSLQIYGYTF
TRBJ1-5,NA,NA,TRBV19,TGTGCCAGTAGTCACACCCCGGGGGACGGCGGCAAGATTTATAGCAATCAGCCCCAGCATTTT,CASSHTPGDGGKIYSNQPQHF